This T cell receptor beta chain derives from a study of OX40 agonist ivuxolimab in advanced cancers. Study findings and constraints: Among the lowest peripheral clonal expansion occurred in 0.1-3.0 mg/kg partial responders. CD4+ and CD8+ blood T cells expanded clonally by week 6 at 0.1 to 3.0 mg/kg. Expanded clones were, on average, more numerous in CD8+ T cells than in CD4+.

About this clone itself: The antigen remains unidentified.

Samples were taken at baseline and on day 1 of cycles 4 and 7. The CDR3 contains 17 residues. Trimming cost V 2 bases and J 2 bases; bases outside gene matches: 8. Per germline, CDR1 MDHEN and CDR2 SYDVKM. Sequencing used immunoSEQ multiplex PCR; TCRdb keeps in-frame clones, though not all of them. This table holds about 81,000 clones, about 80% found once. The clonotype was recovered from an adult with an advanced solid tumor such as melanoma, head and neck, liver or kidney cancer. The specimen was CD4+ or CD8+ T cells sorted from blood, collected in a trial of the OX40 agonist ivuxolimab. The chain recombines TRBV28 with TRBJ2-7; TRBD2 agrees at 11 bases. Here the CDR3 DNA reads TGTGCCAGCAGTTTACGGACTAGCGGGCACCCTCCCTACGAGCAGTACTTC. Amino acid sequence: CASSLRTSGHPPYEQYF.